There are a few counts of the clone carrying this T cell receptor (beta chain). A second about 6 to 11 cycle PCR used barcoded and J-beta primers. TCRdb redid the calling of the 5' RACE reads with MiXCR, one entry per CDR3 protein. The sample carries approximately 850,000 distinct CDR3 sequences, 44% recorded once. This sample was included in a study of blood T cells in healthy people across ages. In each sample, at least 6 million PBMCs were isolated. Germline V gives CDR1 MGHRA, CDR2 YSYEKL. This CDR3 has 16 amino acids. Unmatched junction bases numbered 3, after V lost 1 base and J lost 0 bases. This receptor was identified in a man in his fifties or sixties in good health. This rearrangement joins TRBV4-1 to TRBJ2-1; 7 nucleotides match TRBD2. Sequencing was done on a sample of blood. CDR3 sequence reads: CASSQVRTSSYNEQFF. The DNA of the CDR3 is TGCGCCAGCAGCCAAGTTAGGACTAGCTCCTACAATGAGCAGTTCTTC.